This TCR beta chain was captured by sequencing in a study of blood T cell repertoires in COVID-19. Trimming cost V 4 bases and J 6 bases, with 13 bases left between them. CDR1 and CDR2 (germline): SGHRS, YFSETQ. This CDR3 is built from 14 residues. Data came from immunoSEQ multiplex PCR; TCRdb stores just in-frame clones and leaves some out. The table records around 230,000 clones, about 85% of them present only once. This clone was detected once. What was sequenced was peripheral blood. This receptor was obtained from a middle-aged man with acute or convalescent COVID-19. The V gene is TRBV5-1, the J gene TRBJ2-2; D unclear. In DNA, the CDR3 is TGCGCCAGCAGCCCCGCCGCTTTAGCCGGGGAGCTGTTTTTT. It yields the protein CASSPAALAGELFF.